The next 11 T cell receptor beta chains were all read from a single sample in a study of cytomegalovirus exposure and HLA in healthy donors. The PCR was carried out with 60 Vbeta primers and 13 Jbeta primers. Libraries were prepared by immunoSEQ multiplex PCR; TCRdb keeps only in-frame clonotypes and omits some of them. The sample has 110,000 or so clones, roughly 72% seen once. The specimen sequenced was PBMCs. These receptors originate from a woman aged 35 to 49 in good health and CMV-seropositive.

The chain links TRBV5-1 to TRBJ2-7; 7 bases map to TRBD1. After removal of 3 bases from V and 3 bases from J, the junction contained 6 bases not matched to a gene. Germline lookup yields CDR1 SGHRS and CDR2 YFSETQ. CDR3 length equals 14 residues. CDR3 in amino acids: CASSSQTGLYEQYF. The CDR3 DNA is TGCGCCAGCAGCTCACAGACAGGGCTCTACGAGCAGTACTTC.

This rearrangement joins TRBV4-1 to TRBJ1-2, with TRBD1 as a possible D gene (6 bases). The CDR3 runs to 16 residues. V was cut by 5 bases and J by 4 bases, with 20 bases left in between. Germline lookup yields CDR1 MGHRA and CDR2 YSYEKL. CDR3 DNA: TGCGCCAGCAGCATAATCGGGGGGGCCCGGGTCTATGGCTACACCTTC. It encodes CASSIIGGARVYGYTF.

V gene TRBV6-1 combines with J gene TRBJ2-7, with 9 bases identical to TRBD1. CDR3 length equals 15 residues. The trim removed 3 bases at V and 2 bases at J, leaving 5 bases unmatched. Germline assignment: CDR1 MNHNS and CDR2 SASEGT. In DNA form, the CDR3 reads TGTGCCAGCAGTGACCGGGACAGGGCCACCTACGAGCAGTACTTC. It encodes CASSDRDRATYEQYF.

The chain has TRBV27 and TRBJ1-1; TRBD1 matches 7 bases. The CDR3 is 14 amino acids. Germline trimming cut 6 bases from V and 0 bases from J; bases unmatched to any gene: 4. Germline V lookup: CDR1 MNHEY, CDR2 SMNVEV (reference sequence). In DNA form, the CDR3 reads TGTGCCAGCAGGTCGACAGGGCTGAACACTGAAGCTTTCTTT. Protein product: CASRSTGLNTEAFF.

The chain couples TRBV5-1 to TRBJ2-7; unclear D gene. Germline V lookup: CDR1 SGHRS, CDR2 YFSETQ. The CDR3 is 15 amino acids. V shed 0 bases and J shed 3 bases, with 13 bases lying between them. CDR3 loop: CASSLGGFLVYEQYF. DNA of the CDR3: TGCGCCAGCAGCTTGGGAGGTTTCCTAGTCTACGAGCAGTACTTC. Together with reference TRBV5-1 and TRBJ2-7, the CDR3 gives the full variable domain: KAGVTQTPRYLIKTRGQQVTLSCSPISGHRSVSWYQQTPGQGLQFLFEYFSETQRNKGNFPGRFSGRQFSNSRSEMNVSTLELGDSALYLCASSLGGFLVYEQYFGPGTRLTVT.

This chain connects TRBV5-1 to TRBJ2-7; D gene uncertain. Germline CDR1 reads SGHRS; CDR2 reads YFSETQ. V shed 1 base and J shed 2 bases, with 7 bases lying between them. The CDR3 runs to 13 residues. CDR3 nucleotide sequence: TGCGCCAGCAGCTTGCCGGGTCCCTACGAGCAGTACTTC. Translated: CASSLPGPYEQYF.

The rearrangement joins TRBV27 to TRBJ1-1; 8 positions match TRBD1. The CDR3 has 16 amino acids. The germline V gene has CDR1 MNHEY and CDR2 SMNVEV (reference sequence). V lost 6 bases to trimming and J lost 1 base; unmatched junction nucleotides: 10. The CDR3, as DNA: TGTGCCAGCAGGTCCCCAGGGGGCCGGGGGAACACTGAAGCTTTCTTT. Amino acid sequence: CASRSPGGRGNTEAFF.

The rearrangement uses TRBV4-3 and TRBJ1-2, with 8 nucleotides matching TRBD1. Germline CDR1 reads LGHNA; CDR2 reads YSLEER. CDR3 length equals 14 residues. J gave up 4 bases and V 3 bases, and 4 bases lay outside the gene matches. The CDR3 DNA reads TGCGCCAGCAGCCACAACACAGGGGGCTATGGCTACACCTTC. Its protein is CASSHNTGGYGYTF.

This clone appeared a few times. J is TRBJ2-1 and V is TRBV9; the match to TRBD2 covers 10 bases. Germline CDR1 is SGDLS and CDR2 is YYNGEE. CDR3 length: 18 amino acids. The J segment lost 10 bases and the V segment lost 0 bases, leaving 16 bases of the junction unmatched. The CDR3 spells CASSVEGGLAGATGEQFF. The CDR3 bases are TGTGCCAGCAGCGTAGAAGGGGGCCTAGCGGGGGCTACGGGGGAGCAGTTCTTC.

V gene TRBV14 combines with J gene TRBJ1-3; no definite D call. Germline assignment: CDR1 SGHDN and CDR2 FVKESK. There are 15 residues in the CDR3. V was clipped by 0 bases and J by 7 bases, with 13 bases between them. CDR3 loop: CASSQDSGGGNTIYF. The CDR3 DNA sequence: TGTGCCAGCAGCCAAGATTCGGGTGGAGGGAACACCATATATTTT.

CDR3 nucleotide sequence: TGTGCCAGCAGCTTAGGCGGGAGGGGAAACATTCAGTACTTC. It specifies CASSLGGRGNIQYF. The chain is built from TRBV7-9 and TRBJ2-4; TRBD2 matches 9 bases. From germline, CDR1 is SEHNR and CDR2 FQNEAQ (reference sequence). The V segment lost 1 base and the J segment 6 bases; nucleotides outside the gene matches: 1. The CDR3 totals 14 residues.